The 22 T cell receptor beta chains listed next were all sequenced from one sample in a study of CD8 T cells in ankylosing spondylitis. These receptors are not linked to any known antigen. TCRdb passed the 5' RACE reads through MiXCR, listing each CDR3 protein once. The sample carries about 840,000 distinct CDR3 sequences, 12% recorded once. Study conclusions and caveats: Ankylosing spondylitis blood appeared to carry a characteristic TCR beta motif of under ten highly homologous variants.

Specimen: blood, either unsorted or a sorted T cell fraction (not recorded which). The receptors were sampled from a male donor with ankylosing spondylitis.

This clonotype was recorded a few times. The CDR3 nucleotides read TGCGCCAGCAGCCCCGCCGACAGGGGAGTTGAAGCTTTCTTT. Protein product: CASSPADRGVEAFF. V usage is TRBV5-1 and J usage is TRBJ1-1; 8 bases are a match to TRBD1. V gave up 4 bases and J gave up 7 bases; unmatched junction bases: 9. CDR3 length: 14 residues. Germline CDR1 reads SGHRS; CDR2 reads YFSETQ.

In its sample, this clonotype was seen a few times. The chain joins TRBV4-2 to TRBJ2-2; tentative D call: TRBD2 (5 bases). The CDR3 loop spans 15 amino acids. Germline V gene sequence: CDR1 LGHNA, CDR2 YNFKEQ. Trimming removed 4 bases from V and 8 bases from J, with 17 bases in between. The CDR3 is CASSLHESRAGELFF. CDR3 DNA sequence: TGTGCCAGCAGCCTCCACGAGTCGCGGGCAGGGGAGCTGTTTTTT.

This clonotype was counted only a few times. The V gene is TRBV20-1, the J gene TRBJ1-2; D perhaps matches TRBD1 (6 bases). V was pared by 6 bases and J by 13 bases, with 27 bases between. The CDR3 covers 14 residues. CDR1 is DFQATT and CDR2 is SNEGSKA in the germline V gene (reference sequence). CDR3 nucleotides: TGCAGTGCCGCACTTCCGGGACAAGGCCTAGGAGGCACCTTC. Amino acids: CSAALPGQGLGGTF.

The chain employs TRBV18 and TRBJ2-2; D may be TRBD1 (6 bases). Germline values: CDR1 KGHSH, CDR2 LQKENI. The CDR3 is 15 amino acids. V lost 1 base to trimming and J lost 3 bases, with 9 bases between them. CDR3 nucleotides: TGTGCCAGCTCACCACAGGCAGGGGACACCGGGGAGCTGTTTTTT. Its protein product is CASSPQAGDTGELFF.

The chain links TRBV27 to TRBJ2-3; possibly TRBD1 or TRBD2 for D (6 bases each). Per germline, CDR1 MNHEY and CDR2 SMNVEV (reference sequence). Between the trimmed V and J ends, which lost 6 bases and 5 bases, there was a span of 15 bases. The length of the CDR3 is 14 residues. The CDR3 spells CASRSRGAGDTQYF. CDR3 sequence (DNA): TGTGCCAGCAGATCTAGGGGGGCGGGAGATACGCAGTATTTT.

The table lists this clonotype with a few counts. The chain uses TRBV12-3 or TRBV12-4 and TRBJ1-2; tentatively, D is TRBD1 (5 bases). The CDR3 has 15 residues. V was trimmed by 6 bases and J by 1 base, leaving 15 bases between them. CDR3 in amino acids: CASRPSSTVNYGYTF. CDR3 sequence (DNA): TGTGCCAGCAGGCCATCCTCGACAGTTAACTATGGCTACACCTTC.

This chain joins TRBV4-1 and TRBJ2-1, with TRBD1 matching 9 bases. V trimming: 4 bases; J trimming: 2 bases; junction bases outside the gene matches: 9. CDR1 is MGHRA and CDR2 is YSYEKL in the germline V gene. The CDR3 runs 17 residues. The CDR3 DNA is TGCGCCAGCAGCCTCCCAGTTAGGGACAGGGCCTACAATGAGCAGTTCTTC. Protein product: CASSLPVRDRAYNEQFF.

This clonotype was counted between two and nine times. J is TRBJ1-6 and V is TRBV20-1; TRBD1 aligns across 7 bases. With 4 bases clipped from V and 7 bases from J, the junction kept 4 bases outside the gene matches. The CDR3 consists of 13 residues. Germline values: CDR1 DFQATT, CDR2 SNEGSKA (reference sequence). For the CDR3, the DNA is TGCAGTGCTAACAGGGGCTTCAATTCACCCCTCCACTTT. Encoded protein: CSANRGFNSPLHF.

There are many counts of this clonotype. The gene calls are TRBV5-1 and TRBJ2-7, with TRBD1 as a possible D gene (5 bases). The CDR3 has 11 amino acids. Germline CDR1 and CDR2: SGHRS and YFSETQ. V was trimmed by 5 bases and J by 4 bases, leaving 7 bases between them. Here the CDR3 reads CASRSGYEQYF. In DNA form, the CDR3 reads TGCGCCAGCAGGTCAGGGTACGAGCAGTACTTC.

This clonotype was found a few times. The rearrangement links TRBV29-1 to TRBJ2-3; 8 bases map to TRBD2. The CDR3 runs to 14 residues. Looked up from germline, CDR1 is SQVTM and CDR2 is ANQGSEA. The V and J ends lost 6 bases and 2 bases, in that order; junction bases with no gene match: 7. The CDR3 spells CSVARGANTDTQYF. Here the CDR3 DNA reads TGCAGCGTAGCGCGGGGGGCCAACACAGATACGCAGTATTTT.

This rearrangement joins TRBV24-1 to TRBJ2-1; 8 nucleotides match TRBD1. Germline loops: CDR1 KGHDR, CDR2 SFDVKD. V lost 9 bases, J lost 6 bases, and 3 bases stayed unmatched. The CDR3 is 12 amino acids. The CDR3: CATRGQGNEQFF. In DNA form, the CDR3 reads TGTGCCACCCGAGGACAGGGCAATGAGCAGTTCTTC.

This clonotype was seen a few times. The J gene is TRBJ2-3, the V gene TRBV6-5, with TRBD1 as a possible D gene (6 bases). Looked up from germline, CDR1 is MNHEY and CDR2 is SVGAGI. This CDR3 has 15 amino acids. V was trimmed by 2 bases and J by 0 bases, leaving 9 bases between them. The CDR3 coding sequence is TGTGCCAGCAGTTACGACAGGATAAGCACAGATACGCAGTATTTT. This encodes CASSYDRISTDTQYF.

This clonotype was counted between two and nine times. J is TRBJ2-2 and V is TRBV20-1, with 7 bases lining up with TRBD1. CDR1 is DFQATT, CDR2 SNEGSKA, per germline (reference sequence). V was pared by 5 bases and J by 1 base, with 7 bases of the junction left unmatched. The CDR3 totals 15 residues. This CDR3 reads CSAAPGTVNTGELFF. The CDR3 DNA is TGCAGTGCTGCCCCCGGGACAGTGAACACCGGGGAGCTGTTTTTT.

This clonotype came up a few times. The J gene is TRBJ2-7, the V gene TRBV5-1; D may be TRBD1 (6 bases). Germline loops: CDR1 SGHRS, CDR2 YFSETQ. The CDR3 runs 14 residues. The ends were cut back, 5 bases at V and 6 bases at J, with 18 bases in the middle. This chain's CDR3 is CASSRAGEGGEQYF. In DNA, the CDR3 is TGCGCCAGCAGTCGGGCAGGGGAAGGAGGCGAGCAGTACTTC.

The chain is built from TRBV7-3 and TRBJ1-1, with D possibly matching TRBD1 (5 bases). Germline assignment: CDR1 SGHTA and CDR2 FQGTGA. The CDR3 loop spans 14 amino acids. V was pared by 1 base and J by 4 bases, with 10 bases between. Written as DNA, the CDR3 is TGTGCCAGCAGCTTAAGCAGGGAGGGCACTGAAGCTTTCTTT. Translated: CASSLSREGTEAFF.

This clonotype was seen a handful of times. V is TRBV6-1 and J is TRBJ2-7, with D perhaps matching TRBD1 (6 bases). Trimming took off 5 bases at V and 0 bases at J, with 14 bases between the two ends. Germline V gene sequence: CDR1 MNHNS, CDR2 SASEGT. The CDR3 totals 15 residues. CDR3 in amino acids: CASSPTGGDSYEQYF. In nucleotides, the CDR3 is TGTGCCAGCAGTCCGACAGGCGGTGACTCCTACGAGCAGTACTTC.

The table lists this clonotype with a few counts. The chain carries TRBV7-6 and TRBJ2-4; the D gene could be TRBD1 or TRBD2 (5 bases each). The CDR3 sequence is 16 residues long. Germline CDR1 is SGHVS and CDR2 is FNYEAQ. The V and J ends lost 1 base and 0 bases respectively, with 10 bases between them. CDR3 bases: TGTGCCAGCAGCTTAGGGGGACCGTTAGCCAAAAACATTCAGTACTTC. It yields the protein CASSLGGPLAKNIQYF.

The V and J genes are TRBV5-1 and TRBJ2-7; 7 positions match TRBD1. J lost 4 bases, V lost 4 bases, and 11 bases had no gene match. This CDR3 has 15 residues. The germline V gene encodes CDR1 SGHRS and CDR2 YFSETQ. The CDR3 DNA sequence: TGCGCCAGCAGCCTTACAGGGGTGACCGGGTACGAGCAGTACTTC. This sequence encodes CASSLTGVTGYEQYF.

This clonotype was recorded a few times. The V call is TRBV5-5, the J call TRBJ2-1, with 10 bases matching TRBD2. The germline gives CDR1 SGHKS, CDR2 YYEKEE (reference sequence). This CDR3 is 17 amino acids long. The junction had 13 bases not matched to a gene; V was cut back by 4 bases and J by 6 bases. The CDR3 DNA sequence: TGTGCCAGCAGCCATGTAGCGGGGGGCCCCTTCGTCAATGAGCAGTTCTTC. Protein: CASSHVAGGPFVNEQFF.

This clonotype occurred a few times. This rearrangement joins TRBV5-1 to TRBJ2-3; weak D call: TRBD2 (7 bases). The CDR3 has 14 amino acids. Deletions cut 10 bases from V and 4 bases from J, with 19 bases between. CDR1 and CDR2 from the germline V gene are SGHRS and YFSETQ. The CDR3, as DNA: TGCGCCTCCGAAGGAGGGGGGGCAGCAGATACGCAGTATTTT. Translating gives CASEGGGAADTQYF.

The chain links TRBV20-1 to TRBJ2-5; 7 nucleotides line up with TRBD1. The CDR3 runs 14 residues. Germline CDR1 is DFQATT and CDR2 is SNEGSKA (reference sequence). The J segment lost 7 bases and the V segment lost 1 base, leaving 9 bases of the junction unmatched. The CDR3 DNA reads as TGCAGTGCTAGAGGAGGGGGCGCGTTTGGGACCCAGTACTTC. This sequence encodes CSARGGGAFGTQYF.

CDR3 in amino acids: CASSRLEVGELFF. The CDR3 bases are TGTGCCAGCAGTCGACTAGAGGTCGGGGAGCTGTTTTTT. The chain is built from TRBV28 and TRBJ2-2; weak D call: TRBD2 (6 bases). The CDR3 consists of 13 residues. Trimming left V 5 bases short and J 7 bases short, with 11 bases between. Germline V lookup: CDR1 MDHEN, CDR2 SYDVKM. Full variable domain (outside the CDR3, taken from reference TRBV28 and TRBJ2-2): DVKVTQSSRYLVKRTGEKVFLECVQDMDHENMFWYRQDPGLGLRLIYFSYDVKMKEKGDIPEGYSVSREKKERFSLILESASTNQTSMYLCASSRLEVGELFFGEGSRLTVL.